This T cell receptor (beta chain) is drawn from a study of CD8+ T cells in alopecia areata. Investigators isolated RNA and reverse transcribed it into cDNA to act as the sequencing template. Sequencing used immunoSEQ multiplex PCR; TCRdb keeps in-frame clones, though not all of them. The sample lists roughly 200,000 clones; more than 50% were seen once. The CDR3 has 14 residues. Trimming took 1 base from V and 5 from J, leaving 9 bases between them. Germline V gives CDR1 SGHAT, CDR2 FQNNGV. This clone has a single count. V is TRBV11-2 and J is TRBJ1-5, with D unclear. The source is a human donor in good health. The sequenced sample consisted of CD8+ T cells sorted from blood. The CDR3 spells CASSLGLMDQPQHF. CDR3 in DNA: TGTGCCAGCAGCTTAGGCCTAATGGATCAGCCCCAGCATTTT.